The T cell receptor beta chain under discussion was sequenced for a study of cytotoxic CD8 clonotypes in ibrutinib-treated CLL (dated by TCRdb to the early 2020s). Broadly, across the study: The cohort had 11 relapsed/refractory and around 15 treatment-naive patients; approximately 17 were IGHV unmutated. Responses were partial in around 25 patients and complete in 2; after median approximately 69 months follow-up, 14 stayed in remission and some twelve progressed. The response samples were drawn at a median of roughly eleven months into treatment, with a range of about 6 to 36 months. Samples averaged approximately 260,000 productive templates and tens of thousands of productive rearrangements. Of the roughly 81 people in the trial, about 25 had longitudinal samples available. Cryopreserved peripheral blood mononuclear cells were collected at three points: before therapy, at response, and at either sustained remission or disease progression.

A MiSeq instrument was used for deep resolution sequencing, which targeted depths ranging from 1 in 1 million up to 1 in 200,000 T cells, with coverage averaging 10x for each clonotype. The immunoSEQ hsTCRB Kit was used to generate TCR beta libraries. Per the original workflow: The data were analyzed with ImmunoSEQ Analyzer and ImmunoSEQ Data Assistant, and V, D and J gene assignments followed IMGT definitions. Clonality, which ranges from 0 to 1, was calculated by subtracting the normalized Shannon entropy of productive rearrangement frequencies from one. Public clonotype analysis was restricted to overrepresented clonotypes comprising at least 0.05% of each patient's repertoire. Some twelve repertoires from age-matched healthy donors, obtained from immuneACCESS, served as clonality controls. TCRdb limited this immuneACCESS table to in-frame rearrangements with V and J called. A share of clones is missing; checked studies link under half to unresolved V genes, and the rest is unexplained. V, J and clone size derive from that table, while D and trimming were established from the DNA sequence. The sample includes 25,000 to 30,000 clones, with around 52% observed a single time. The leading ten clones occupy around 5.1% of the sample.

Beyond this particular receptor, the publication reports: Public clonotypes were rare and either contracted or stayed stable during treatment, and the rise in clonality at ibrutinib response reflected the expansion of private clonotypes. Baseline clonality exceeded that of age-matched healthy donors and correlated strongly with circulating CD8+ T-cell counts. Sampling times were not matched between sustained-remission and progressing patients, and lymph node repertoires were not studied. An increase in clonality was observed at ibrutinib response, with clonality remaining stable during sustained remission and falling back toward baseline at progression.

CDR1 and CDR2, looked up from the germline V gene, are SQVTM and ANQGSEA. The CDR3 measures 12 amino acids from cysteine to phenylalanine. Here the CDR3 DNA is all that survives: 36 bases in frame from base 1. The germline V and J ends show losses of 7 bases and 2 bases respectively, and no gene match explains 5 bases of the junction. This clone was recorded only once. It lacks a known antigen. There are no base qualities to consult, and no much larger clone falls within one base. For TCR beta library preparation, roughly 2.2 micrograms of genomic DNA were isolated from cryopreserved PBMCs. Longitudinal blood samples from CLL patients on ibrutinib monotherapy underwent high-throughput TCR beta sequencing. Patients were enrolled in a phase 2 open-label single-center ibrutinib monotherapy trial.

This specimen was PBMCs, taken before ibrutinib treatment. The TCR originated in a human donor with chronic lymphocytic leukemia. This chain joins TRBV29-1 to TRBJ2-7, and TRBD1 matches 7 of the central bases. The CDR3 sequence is CSARDRAYEQYF. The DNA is TGCAGCGCCCGAGACAGGGCCTACGAGCAGTACTTC.